The source of this TCR beta chain is a study of shared clonotypes between healthy human individuals. Every contributor of samples was a Caucasian grown-up residing in Nashville, Tennessee. The unsorted samples had tens of millions of PBMCs used for genomic DNA. Deep-level settings were used for running the assay. Each subset's genomic DNA was shared equally among a number of immunoSEQ plates. Some clones are missing from TCRdb's copy, which holds only in-frame ones; the method was immunoSEQ multiplex PCR. This sample has about 470,000 clones, with about four fifths found just once. This sequence was found in a woman in her 40s in good health. Some clones in this sample may be carry-over from other donors' samples. Sequencing was done on a sample of PBMCs.

CDR3 bases: TGTGCCAGCACGCAGGGCCTGAGGAACACTGAAGCTTTCTTT. Translating it yields CASTQGLRNTEAFF. The J gene is TRBJ1-1, the V gene TRBV6-1; D is possibly TRBD1 (5 bases). Germline V gives CDR1 MNHNS, CDR2 SASEGT. V lost 7 bases and J lost 1, with 13 bases in between. CDR3 size: 14 residues.